This T cell receptor (beta chain) was captured by sequencing in a study of blood T cell repertoires in COVID-19. About this clone: Other DNA sequences from this sample encode an identical CDR3 as well.

A Seattle source enrolled patients during active infection and followed them longitudinally. Germline loops: CDR1 SGHRS, CDR2 YFSETQ. The CDR3 contains 13 residues. The J segment lost 6 bases and the V segment lost 4 bases, leaving 5 bases of the junction unmatched. Methods used by the authors: Amplifying reference gene primers gave estimates of nucleated cell counts. Clones were sequenced by immunoSEQ multiplex PCR, and TCRdb holds only the in-frame ones, with some missing. The V and J calls and clone size come from that table; D and trimming were worked out from the DNA. This table has fewer than 650,000 clones, roughly 89% appearing once.

The sample comprised peripheral blood. The receptor was derived from a woman in her forties or fifties with COVID-19, enrolled during active disease. This rearrangement joins TRBV5-1 to TRBJ2-7; 9 bases map to TRBD1. This CDR3 is CASSPGQGGEQYF. The CDR3 region has the DNA TGCGCCAGCAGCCCGGGACAGGGTGGCGAGCAGTACTTC.